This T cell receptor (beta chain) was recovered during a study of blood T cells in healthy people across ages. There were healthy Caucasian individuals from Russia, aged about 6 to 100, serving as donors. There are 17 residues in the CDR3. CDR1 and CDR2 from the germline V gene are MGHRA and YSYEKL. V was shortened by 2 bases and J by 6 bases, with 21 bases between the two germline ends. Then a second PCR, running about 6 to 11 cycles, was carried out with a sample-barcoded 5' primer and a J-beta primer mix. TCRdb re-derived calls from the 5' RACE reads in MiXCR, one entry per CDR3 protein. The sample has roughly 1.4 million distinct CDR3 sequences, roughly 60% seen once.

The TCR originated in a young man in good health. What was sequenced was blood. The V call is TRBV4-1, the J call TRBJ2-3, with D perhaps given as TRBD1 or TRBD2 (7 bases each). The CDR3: CASSQRFAGGGLDTQYF. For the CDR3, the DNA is TGCGCCAGCAGCCAAAGATTCGCAGGGGGGGGGCTTGATACGCAGTATTTT.